This entry concerns a single T cell receptor beta chain. Its specificity is not known. Generated by immunoSEQ multiplex PCR, the TCRdb table keeps only in-frame clones and is missing some. The sample holds some 340,000 clones; about 82% are singletons and the top ten take 1.9%. This entry is derived from a study of Ad26.COV2.S vaccination and SARS-CoV-2 variants. Overall study context: Intramuscular Ad26.COV2.S at 5x10^10 or 1x10^11 viral particles. Study observations and caveats: Following vaccination, spike-specific CD8+ and CD4+ T cell responses reportedly exhibited substantial breadth.

Trimming shortened V by 0 bases and J by 3 bases, and 11 bases separated the two germline ends. Germline CDR1 is LGHNA and CDR2 is YSLEER. The CDR3 totals 15 residues. The treatment: approximately 18 received Ad26.COV2.S at low or high dose, single or two shots; 5 received placebo; per-sample allocation not given. Material that was analyzed had been drawn on day 63 after the first vaccine or placebo injection. The sequenced sample was peripheral blood, obtained in a trial of Ad26.COV2.S vaccine versus placebo. This receptor was taken from a person between 18 and 59 years old who received the Ad26.COV2.S COVID-19 vaccine or a placebo. V is TRBV4-3 and J is TRBJ2-5; D perhaps matches TRBD2 (5 bases). The CDR3 region has the DNA TGCGCCAGCAGCCAAGATAGGCGGACTGAAGAGACCCAGTACTTC. Translation: CASSQDRRTEETQYF.